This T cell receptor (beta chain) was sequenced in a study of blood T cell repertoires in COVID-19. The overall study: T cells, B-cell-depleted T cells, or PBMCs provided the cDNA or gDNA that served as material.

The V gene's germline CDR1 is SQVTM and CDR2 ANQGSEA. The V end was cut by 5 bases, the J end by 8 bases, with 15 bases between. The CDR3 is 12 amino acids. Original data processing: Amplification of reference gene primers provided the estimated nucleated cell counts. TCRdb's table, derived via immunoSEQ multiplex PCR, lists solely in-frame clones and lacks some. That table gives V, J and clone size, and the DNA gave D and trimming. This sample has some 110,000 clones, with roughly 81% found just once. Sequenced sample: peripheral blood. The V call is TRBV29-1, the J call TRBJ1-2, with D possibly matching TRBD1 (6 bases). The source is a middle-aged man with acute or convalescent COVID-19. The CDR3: CSVLNQGGGYTF. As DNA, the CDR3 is TGCAGCGTTCTGAACCAAGGGGGAGGCTACACCTTC.